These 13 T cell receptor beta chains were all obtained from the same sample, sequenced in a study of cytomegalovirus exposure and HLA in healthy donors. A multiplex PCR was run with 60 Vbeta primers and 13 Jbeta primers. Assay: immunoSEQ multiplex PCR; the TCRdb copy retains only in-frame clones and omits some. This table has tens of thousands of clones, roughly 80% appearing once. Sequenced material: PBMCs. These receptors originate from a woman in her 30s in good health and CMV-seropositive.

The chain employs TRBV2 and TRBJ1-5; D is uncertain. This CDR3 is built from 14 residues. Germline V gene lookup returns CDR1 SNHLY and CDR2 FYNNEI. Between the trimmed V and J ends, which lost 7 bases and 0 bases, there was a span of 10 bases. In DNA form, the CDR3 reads TGTGCCAGCACGGGAAGCAATAGCAATCAGCCCCAGCATTTT. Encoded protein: CASTGSNSNQPQHF.

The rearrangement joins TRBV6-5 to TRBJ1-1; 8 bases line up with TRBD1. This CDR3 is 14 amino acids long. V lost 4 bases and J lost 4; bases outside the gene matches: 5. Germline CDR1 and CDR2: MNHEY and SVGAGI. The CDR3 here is CASSFSQGATEAFF. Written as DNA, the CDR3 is TGTGCCAGCAGTTTCTCTCAGGGGGCCACTGAAGCTTTCTTT.

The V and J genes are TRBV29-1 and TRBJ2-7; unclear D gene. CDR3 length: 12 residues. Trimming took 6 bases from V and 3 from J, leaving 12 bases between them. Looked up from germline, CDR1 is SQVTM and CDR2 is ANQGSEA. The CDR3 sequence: CSVGSSYYEQYF. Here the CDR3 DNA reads TGCAGCGTGGGCAGCAGCTACTACGAGCAGTACTTC.

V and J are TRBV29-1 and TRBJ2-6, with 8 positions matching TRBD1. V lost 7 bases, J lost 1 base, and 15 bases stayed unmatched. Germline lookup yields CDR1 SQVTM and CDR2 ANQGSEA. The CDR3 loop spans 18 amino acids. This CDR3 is CSALTDRTGLSGANVLTF. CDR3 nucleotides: TGCAGCGCCCTCACGGATCGGACAGGGCTTTCTGGGGCCAACGTCCTGACTTTC.

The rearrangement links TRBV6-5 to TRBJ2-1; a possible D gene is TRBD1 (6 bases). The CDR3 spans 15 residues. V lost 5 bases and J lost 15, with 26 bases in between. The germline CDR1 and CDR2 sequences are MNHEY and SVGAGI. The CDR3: CASSPQLVTGTMLFF. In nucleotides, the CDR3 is TGTGCCAGCAGTCCCCAACTCGTGACAGGTACAATGCTGTTCTTC.

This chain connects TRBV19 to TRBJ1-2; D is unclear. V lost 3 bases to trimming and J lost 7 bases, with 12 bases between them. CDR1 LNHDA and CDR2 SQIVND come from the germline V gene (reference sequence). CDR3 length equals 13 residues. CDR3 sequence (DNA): TGTGCCAGTAGTATTGGAGGGCTCAGTGGCTACACCTTC. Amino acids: CASSIGGLSGYTF.

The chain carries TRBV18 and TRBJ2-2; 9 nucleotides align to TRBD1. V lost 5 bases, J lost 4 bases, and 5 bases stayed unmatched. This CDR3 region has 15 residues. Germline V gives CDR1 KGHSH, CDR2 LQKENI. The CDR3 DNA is TGTGCCAGCTCATCGGGGACAGGGACCACCGGGGAGCTGTTTTTT. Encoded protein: CASSSGTGTTGELFF.

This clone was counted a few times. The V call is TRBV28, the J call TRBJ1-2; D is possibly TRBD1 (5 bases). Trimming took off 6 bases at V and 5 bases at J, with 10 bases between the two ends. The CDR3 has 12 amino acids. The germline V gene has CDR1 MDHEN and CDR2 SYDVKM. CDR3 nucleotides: TGTGCCAGCAGCATGACAGCTTATGGCTACACCTTC. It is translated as CASSMTAYGYTF.

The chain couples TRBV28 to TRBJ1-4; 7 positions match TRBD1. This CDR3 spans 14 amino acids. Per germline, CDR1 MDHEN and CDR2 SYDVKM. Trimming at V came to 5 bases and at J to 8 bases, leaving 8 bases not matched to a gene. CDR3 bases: TGTGCCAGCAGTCCTGACAGGGCAGGGGAAAAACTGTTTTTT. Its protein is CASSPDRAGEKLFF. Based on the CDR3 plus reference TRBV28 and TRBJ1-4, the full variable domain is DVKVTQSSRYLVKRTGEKVFLECVQDMDHENMFWYRQDPGLGLRLIYFSYDVKMKEKGDIPEGYSVSREKKERFSLILESASTNQTSMYLCASSPDRAGEKLFFGSGTQLSVL.

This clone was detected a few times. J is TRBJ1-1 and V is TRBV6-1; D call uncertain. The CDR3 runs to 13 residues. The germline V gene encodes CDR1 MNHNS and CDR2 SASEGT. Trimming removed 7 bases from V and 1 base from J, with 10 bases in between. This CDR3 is CASTPPKNTEAFF. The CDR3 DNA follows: TGTGCCAGCACCCCCCCCAAGAACACTGAAGCTTTCTTT.

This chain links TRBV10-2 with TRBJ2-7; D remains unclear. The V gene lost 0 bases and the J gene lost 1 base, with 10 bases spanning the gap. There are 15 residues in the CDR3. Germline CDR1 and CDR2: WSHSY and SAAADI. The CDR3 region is CASSESRRSSYEQYF. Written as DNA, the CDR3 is TGCGCCAGCAGTGAGTCCCGGCGGAGTTCCTACGAGCAGTACTTC.

CDR3 region: CASSIGQGRNTEAFF. The CDR3 DNA follows: TGTGCCAGCAGTATAGGACAGGGGCGGAACACTGAAGCTTTCTTT. The chain joins TRBV25-1 to TRBJ1-1; 9 bases are shared with TRBD1. The CDR3 runs 15 residues. CDR1 MGHDK and CDR2 SYGVNS come from the germline V gene. Losses at the gene ends were 5 bases for V and 1 base for J; bases not matched to a gene: 5.

The CDR3 sequence is CASSDTGQGADTQYF. In DNA, the CDR3 is TGTGCCAGCAGTGACACAGGACAGGGAGCAGATACGCAGTATTTT. The genes are TRBV6-4 and TRBJ2-3; TRBD1 aligns across 8 bases. J lost 4 bases, V lost 2 bases, and 5 bases had no gene match. The CDR3 covers 15 residues. The germline V gene has CDR1 MRHNA and CDR2 SNTAGT.